These 24 T cell receptor beta chains came from one sample sequenced in a study of T-cell reconstitution after alpha-beta-depleted transplantation in children. Preparing the TCRbeta library involved the use of unique molecular identifiers. TCRdb analysed the PCR reads with MiXCR anew, one entry per CDR3 protein. Found here are about 500,000 distinct CDR3 sequences, more than 9.5% of them singletons; the top ten hold approximately 14%. This specimen was PBMCs, mostly from graft donor cells, taken 180 days after TCRalphabeta/CD19-depleted stem cell transplant. Receptor source: a female patient aged 2-9 years who had a stem cell transplant for aplastic anemia, so the T cells may come from the graft donor.

J is TRBJ2-7 and V is TRBV15, with D possibly being TRBD2 (5 bases). Germline loops: CDR1 LNHNV, CDR2 YYDKDF (reference sequence). The CDR3 is made up of 14 amino acids. Trimming stripped 7 bases from V and 4 bases from J, with 17 bases between. CDR3 in amino acids: CATNTGGSEYEQYF. In DNA form, the CDR3 reads TGTGCCACCAACACGGGTGGTAGCGAGTACGAGCAGTACTTC.

This clonotype was seen only a few times. This chain joins TRBV28 and TRBJ1-5; 9 bases agree with TRBD1. The trim removed 8 bases at V and 7 bases at J, leaving 12 bases unmatched. Per germline, CDR1 MDHEN and CDR2 SYDVKM. The CDR3 sequence is 15 residues long. The CDR3 protein is CASVNPQGAGQPQHF. CDR3 in DNA: TGTGCCAGCGTCAACCCACAGGGGGCAGGGCAGCCCCAGCATTTT.

This clonotype came up a few times. The chain is built from TRBV11-2 and TRBJ2-1, with 9 bases matching TRBD2. Germline assignment: CDR1 SGHAT and CDR2 FQNNGV. This CDR3 comprises 16 residues. V lost 6 bases and J lost 6; bases outside the gene matches: 12. The CDR3 sequence: CASRPGGVAGVNEQFF. DNA of the CDR3: TGTGCCAGCAGACCTGGCGGGGTAGCGGGGGTCAATGAGCAGTTCTTC.

This chain uses TRBV15 with TRBJ2-4; D is undetermined. Trimming took off 0 bases at V and 7 bases at J, with 16 bases between the two ends. The germline V gene encodes CDR1 LNHNV and CDR2 YYDKDF (reference sequence). The CDR3 has 16 residues. The CDR3 DNA reads as TGTGCCACCAGCAGAGATCTGGGCTCAACCGGGAACATTCAGTACTTC. It translates to CATSRDLGSTGNIQYF.

This clonotype was counted only a few times. This sequence joins TRBV7-9 and TRBJ2-1, with no clear D. The V and J ends lost 5 bases and 0 bases respectively, with 11 bases between them. The CDR3 runs to 15 residues. Germline V gives CDR1 SEHNR, CDR2 FQNEAQ (reference sequence). The CDR3 sequence: CASSPHDSSYNEQFF. In DNA, the CDR3 is TGTGCCAGCAGCCCGCATGATAGCTCCTACAATGAGCAGTTCTTC. Full variable domain (rest looked up from reference TRBV7-9 and TRBJ2-1): DTGVSQNPRHKITKRGQNVTFRCDPISEHNRLYWYRQTLGQGPEFLTYFQNEAQLEKSRLLSDRFSAERPKGSFSTLEIQRTEQGDSAMYLCASSPHDSSYNEQFFGPGTRLTVL.

The chain links TRBV28 to TRBJ1-1; no definite D call. CDR1 is MDHEN and CDR2 is SYDVKM in the germline V gene. Trimming took 5 bases from V and 11 from J, leaving 15 bases between them. The CDR3 is 12 residues long. The CDR3 loop is CASSLRTGDAFF. CDR3 sequence (DNA): TGTGCCAGCAGTCTGAGGACGGGAGACGCTTTCTTT.

This clonotype has ten or more counts. The DNA for the CDR3 is TGCGCCAGCAGCTTGGGTATGGGGTCCGGGACAGCATACGAGCAGTACTTC. Translated: CASSLGMGSGTAYEQYF. The rearrangement joins TRBV5-1 to TRBJ2-7, with 7 positions matching TRBD1. This CDR3 comprises 17 residues. Germline V gene data show CDR1 as SGHRS and CDR2 as YFSETQ. V lost 0 bases and J lost 4; bases outside the gene matches: 13.

This clonotype appeared many times. V usage is TRBV4-1 and J usage is TRBJ1-4, with D unclear. CDR1 is MGHRA and CDR2 is YSYEKL in the germline V gene. This CDR3 is 16 amino acids long. V lost 0 bases to trimming and J lost 3 bases, with 11 bases between them. CDR3 bases: TGCGCCAGCAGCCAAGATGCAGGTCGGGCTAATGAAAAACTGTTTTTT. Translating gives CASSQDAGRANEKLFF.

The chain links TRBV7-2 to TRBJ2-1; 10 bases align to TRBD2. This CDR3 region has 14 residues. Germline V CDR1 and CDR2: SGHTA, FQGNSA. Trimming took 7 bases from V and 4 from J; bases not matched to a gene: 4. Here the CDR3 DNA reads TGTGCCAGCAACCTAGCGGGAGTGTACAATGAGCAGTTCTTC. This encodes CASNLAGVYNEQFF.

The J gene is TRBJ2-5, the V gene TRBV28, with TRBD2 matching over 9 bases. CDR1 MDHEN and CDR2 SYDVKM come from the germline V gene. After removal of 8 bases from V and 2 bases from J, the junction contained 15 bases not matched to a gene. CDR3 size: 17 residues. This chain's CDR3 is CASAIPSGLAGQETQYF. The CDR3 coding sequence is TGTGCCAGCGCTATTCCCTCTGGGCTAGCGGGACAAGAGACCCAGTACTTC.

The table lists this clonotype with a few counts. The chain combines TRBV7-2 with TRBJ2-1, with 7 bases lining up with TRBD2. This CDR3 is 16 amino acids long. CDR1 and CDR2 (germline): SGHTA, FQGNSA. V was pared by 5 bases and J by 0 bases, with 7 bases of the junction left unmatched. The DNA of the CDR3 is TGTGCCAGCAGCCGATCGGGCGGGAGCTCCTACAATGAGCAGTTCTTC. Translating it yields CASSRSGGSSYNEQFF.

Ten or more counts support this clonotype. The chain recombines TRBV11-2 with TRBJ2-1, with a weak D call TRBD2 (5 bases). In germline, CDR1 is SGHAT, CDR2 FQNNGV. Between the trimmed V and J ends, which lost 2 bases and 9 bases, there was a span of 11 bases. This CDR3 region has 13 residues. CDR3 sequence: CASSLSREGEQFF. In DNA, the CDR3 is TGTGCCAGCAGCTTATCACGGGAAGGTGAGCAGTTCTTC.

This clonotype came up many times. The V and J genes are TRBV29-1 and TRBJ2-3; 10 bases agree with TRBD2. The V segment lost 0 bases and the J segment 1 base; nucleotides outside the gene matches: 7. Germline CDR1 reads SQVTM; CDR2 reads ANQGSEA. This CDR3 has 17 amino acids. DNA for the CDR3: TGCAGCGTTGAAGATCAAAGGCTAGCGGGAGGCACAGATACGCAGTATTTT. Protein: CSVEDQRLAGGTDTQYF.

This clonotype was found a few times. The CDR3 coding sequence is TGTGCCAGCGATAAGGTCGGAGTACGTCAGCCCCAGCATTTT. This codes for CASDKVGVRQPQHF. The chain joins TRBV27 to TRBJ1-5, with unresolved D. The CDR3 contains 14 residues. V lost 8 bases and J 6 bases, leaving 17 bases between the germline ends. Germline CDR1 reads MNHEY; CDR2 reads SMNVEV (reference sequence).

The V and J genes are TRBV12-3 or TRBV12-4 and TRBJ2-6; no clear D. V dropped 3 bases and J dropped 0 bases, with 9 bases sitting between them. The CDR3 consists of 16 residues. The CDR3 DNA is TGTGCCAGCAGTTTGGGCCGGATCTCTGGGGCCAACGTCCTGACTTTC. This translates into CASSLGRISGANVLTF.

The V gene is TRBV28, the J gene TRBJ2-3; no clear D gene. The CDR3 runs 16 residues. CDR1 is MDHEN and CDR2 is SYDVKM in the germline V gene. V lost 5 bases and J 2 bases, leaving 17 bases between the germline ends. CDR3 in DNA: TGTGCCAGCAGTCCATCAATTGGGCAGGTCACAGATACGCAGTATTTT. Its translation is CASSPSIGQVTDTQYF.

The chain couples TRBV18 to TRBJ2-5; TRBD1 might be the D (6 bases). The CDR3 totals 15 residues. Trimming pared 3 bases from V and 6 bases from J, leaving 17 bases between. Per germline, CDR1 KGHSH and CDR2 LQKENI. CDR3 DNA sequence: TGTGCCAGCTCACCCCCGGACAGTCCTGAGAAGACCCAGTACTTC. Residues: CASSPPDSPEKTQYF. The whole variable domain, filled in from reference TRBV18 and TRBJ2-5, reads NAGVMQNPRHLVRRRGQEARLRCSPMKGHSHVYWYRQLPEEGLKFMVYLQKENIIDESGMPKERFSAEFPKEGPSILRIQQVVRGDSAAYFCASSPPDSPEKTQYFGPGTRLLVL.

This chain uses TRBV7-9 with TRBJ2-1; 9 bases match TRBD1. J gave up 6 bases and V 1 base, and 10 bases lay outside the gene matches. The CDR3 contains 17 residues. CDR1 and CDR2 (germline): SEHNR, FQNEAQ (reference sequence). This CDR3 is CASSLDNRGPSGNEQFF. Written as DNA, the CDR3 is TGTGCCAGCAGCTTAGATAACAGGGGGCCCTCGGGCAATGAGCAGTTCTTC.

The chain is built from TRBV7-9 and TRBJ2-1; 8 bases map to TRBD1. Germline values: CDR1 SEHNR, CDR2 FQNEAQ (reference sequence). Trimming cost V 5 bases and J 5 bases; bases outside gene matches: 11. This CDR3 is built from 16 residues. CDR3 nucleotides: TGTGCCAGCAGCCCTTCTCCAGGGGGCGCCGACAATGAGCAGTTCTTC. Protein sequence: CASSPSPGGADNEQFF.

The J gene is TRBJ2-1, the V gene TRBV7-2; the D gene is possibly TRBD2 (6 bases). V lost 2 bases, J lost 3 bases, and 11 bases lay in between. The CDR3 has 15 amino acids. Per germline, CDR1 SGHTA and CDR2 FQGNSA. The CDR3 nucleotides are TGTGCCAGCAGCTTAAGGGAGGTTGTCTACAATGAGCAGTTCTTC. Amino acid sequence: CASSLREVVYNEQFF.

This clonotype occurred a few times. The gene calls are TRBV5-6 and TRBJ2-1; the match to TRBD2 covers 7 bases. The CDR3 is made up of 14 amino acids. Germline V gene data show CDR1 as SGHDT and CDR2 as YYEEEE. J lost 6 bases, V lost 3 bases, and 6 bases had no gene match. The DNA for the CDR3 is TGTGCCAGCAGCTCCTGGGGAGGGGTCAATGAGCAGTTCTTC. Translation: CASSSWGGVNEQFF.

The chain employs TRBV5-5 and TRBJ1-3; no clear D. There are 15 residues in the CDR3. V lost 1 base and J 4 bases, leaving 12 bases between the germline ends. Germline assignment: CDR1 SGHKS and CDR2 YYEKEE (reference sequence). The CDR3: CASSLNGSPGNTIYF. The CDR3 bases are TGTGCCAGCAGCTTGAACGGTTCGCCGGGAAACACCATATATTTT.

This clonotype has only a few counts. The chain links TRBV20-1 to TRBJ2-5; D is perhaps TRBD2 (6 bases). The germline V gene has CDR1 DFQATT and CDR2 SNEGSKA (reference sequence). The CDR3 runs 14 residues. Trimming took off 4 bases at V and 1 base at J, with 13 bases between the two ends. The CDR3 region is CSATEGGTQETQYF. As DNA, the CDR3 is TGCAGTGCTACCGAGGGCGGGACCCAAGAGACCCAGTACTTC.

This clonotype showed up just once. This chain links TRBV15 with TRBJ2-1; maybe TRBD1 (7 bases). V lost 1 base, J lost 2 bases, and 9 bases lay in between. Germline CDR1 reads LNHNV; CDR2 reads YYDKDF (reference sequence). The CDR3 covers 15 residues. Here the CDR3 reads CATSRGGTAYNEQFF. The CDR3 coding sequence is TGTGCCACCAGCAGAGGCGGGACAGCCTACAATGAGCAGTTCTTC.